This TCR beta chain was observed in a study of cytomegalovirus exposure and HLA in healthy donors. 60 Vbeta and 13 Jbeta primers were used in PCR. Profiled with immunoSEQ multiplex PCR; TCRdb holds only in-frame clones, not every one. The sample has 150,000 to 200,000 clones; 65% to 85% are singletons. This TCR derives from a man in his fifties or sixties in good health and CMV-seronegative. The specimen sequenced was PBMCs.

In nucleotides, the CDR3 is TGCAGCGTTGGAGGGTACAATCAGCCCCAGCATTTT. It translates to CSVGGYNQPQHF. The chain combines TRBV29-1 with TRBJ1-5; the D is unclear. Trimming cost V 4 bases and J 3 bases, with 7 bases left between them. CDR1 is SQVTM, CDR2 ANQGSEA, per germline. This CDR3 comprises 12 residues.